The sequence of this TCR beta chain was determined in a study of T-cell memory formation after mild COVID-19. Overall study: Largely, the TCR clusters proved donor specific. General study points: Pre-infection memory harbored some responding clones, suggesting cross-reactive memory joined.

This clonotype was seen many times. As yet, its antigen is unknown. 5'RACE primed at constant segments yielded TCR alpha and TCR beta cDNA libraries bearing sample barcodes and UMIs. TCRdb reprocessed the 5' RACE reads with MiXCR, giving one entry per CDR3 protein. The sample has about 190,000 distinct CDR3 sequences, roughly 18% seen once. This CDR3 spans 15 amino acids. The V gene end was trimmed by 7 bases and the J gene end by 0 bases; junction bases not matched to a gene: 6. Germline CDR1 SGHTA, CDR2 FQGNSA. This clonotype was obtained from an adult woman who had mild COVID-19 (a few samples of this study predate the infection). Cell type and time point are not known. Input material: PBMCs or a T cell subset sorted from them (not recorded which). The V call is TRBV7-2, the J call TRBJ2-1; 7 bases fit TRBD2. As DNA, the CDR3 is TGTGCCAGCACCCCGACTAGCCTCTCCTACAATGAGCAGTTCTTC. Translating it yields CASTPTSLSYNEQFF.